This T cell receptor (beta chain) was documented in a study of blood T cells in healthy people across ages. The study, taken as a whole, reports: Compared with aged donors, long-lived donors showed fewer expanded clones, suggesting selection. For the donors, CMV status was unknown and possibly confounded expanded clonotype changes.

A second about 7 to 11 cycle PCR used barcoded and J-beta primers. Each sample yielded at least 2.5 million CDR3-containing paired-end reads. TCRdb processed the 5' RACE reads anew with MiXCR; each CDR3 protein has one entry. The repertoire holds around 800,000 distinct CDR3 sequences, with around 42% as singletons. The donors, healthy Caucasians from Russia, were aged 6 to 90. In regard to this clonotype: Its target is unknown.

This TCR came from a man between 60 and 70 years old in good health. The source material was blood.

CDR3 in amino acids: CASSISSGVFSSGANVLTF. The DNA of the CDR3 is TGTGCCAGCAGCATTTCTAGCGGCGTCTTCTCCTCTGGGGCCAACGTCCTGACTTTC. The gene calls are TRBV7-2 and TRBJ2-6; TRBD2 matches 7 bases. The CDR3 is 19 amino acids. V shed 5 bases and J 0 bases; nucleotides not matched to a gene: 13. Germline V gives CDR1 SGHTA, CDR2 FQGNSA.